A single sample is the source of the 18 T cell receptor beta chains below, sequenced in a study of OX40 agonist ivuxolimab in advanced cancers. Clones were read by immunoSEQ multiplex PCR, and TCRdb kept only the in-frame ones, dropping some. The table has 150,000 to 180,000 clones, around 94% seen once; the top ten hold 0.3% to 0.35%. Sequencing used CD4+ or CD8+ T cells sorted from blood, obtained in a trial of the OX40 agonist ivuxolimab. These TCRs come from an adult with an advanced solid tumor such as melanoma, head and neck, liver or kidney cancer.

The chain couples TRBV7-2 to TRBJ2-1, with TRBD1 matching over 9 bases. V was pared by 5 bases and J by 5 bases, with 7 bases of the junction left unmatched. The CDR3 totals 15 residues. CDR1 SGHTA and CDR2 FQGNSA come from the germline V gene. The CDR3 bases are TGTGCCAGCAGCGACCGGGACAGGGTGAACAATGAGCAGTTCTTC. The encoded protein is CASSDRDRVNNEQFF.

V usage is TRBV9 and J usage is TRBJ2-2; D remains unclear. CDR1 and CDR2 from the germline V gene are SGDLS and YYNGEE. Trimming removed 0 bases from V and 2 bases from J, with 8 bases in between. The CDR3 consists of 15 residues. CDR3 DNA: TGTGCCAGCAGCGTAGACGCGTCCAACACCGGGGAGCTGTTTTTT. Translated: CASSVDASNTGELFF.

The chain couples TRBV9 to TRBJ1-6; possible D gene TRBD1, 6 bases. This CDR3 comprises 17 residues. Trimming left V 4 bases short and J 7 bases short, with 21 bases between. CDR1 and CDR2 (germline): SGDLS, YYNGEE. CDR3 protein: CASSPGDRILTNSPLHF. In DNA, the CDR3 is TGTGCCAGCAGCCCCGGTGACAGGATACTTACCAATTCACCCCTCCACTTT. The full variable domain, with the rest looked up from reference TRBV9 and TRBJ1-6, is DSGVTQTPKHLITATGQRVTLRCSPRSGDLSVYWYQQSLDQGLQFLIQYYNGEERAKGNILERFSAQQFPDLHSELNLSSLELGDSALYFCASSPGDRILTNSPLHFGNGTRLTVT.

J is TRBJ2-3 and V is TRBV7-3; TRBD1 matches 7 bases. The CDR3 runs to 14 residues. J gave up 3 bases and V 5 bases, and 5 bases lay outside the gene matches. Germline V lookup: CDR1 SGHTA, CDR2 FQGTGA. CDR3 loop: CASSRGTATDTQYF. DNA of the CDR3: TGTGCCAGCAGCCGTGGGACAGCGACAGATACGCAGTATTTT.

The rearrangement uses TRBV11-3 and TRBJ2-5, with 13 nucleotides matching TRBD2. Trimming took 5 bases from V and 1 from J; bases not matched to a gene: 10. The CDR3 is 18 residues long. Germline CDR1 and CDR2: SGHNT and YENEEA. CDR3 loop: CASSPGTSGKGAQETQYF. The CDR3 DNA reads as TGTGCCAGCAGCCCCGGGACTAGCGGGAAGGGGGCCCAAGAGACCCAGTACTTC.

The chain joins TRBV6-5 to TRBJ1-2; D is unclear. V shed 0 bases and J shed 7 bases, with 18 bases lying between them. The CDR3 covers 16 residues. CDR1 and CDR2 (germline): MNHEY, SVGAGI. The CDR3, as DNA: TGTGCCAGCAGTTACTCGGGGATCCTCTCCCCGGGTGGCTACACCTTC. Its protein is CASSYSGILSPGGYTF.

The rearrangement joins TRBV5-1 to TRBJ1-1; D not resolved. The length of the CDR3 is 14 residues. The V gene lost 3 bases and the J gene lost 4 bases, with 13 bases spanning the gap. CDR1 and CDR2 (germline): SGHRS, YFSETQ. The CDR3: CASSSILEGTEAFF. Here the CDR3 DNA reads TGCGCCAGCAGCTCCATCCTGGAGGGCACTGAAGCTTTCTTT.

The chain couples TRBV10-3 to TRBJ2-7; D is perhaps TRBD1 or TRBD2 (5 bases each). Trimming left V 6 bases short and J 5 bases short, with 11 bases between. Germline V lookup: CDR1 ENHRY, CDR2 SYGVKD. CDR3 length equals 12 residues. CDR3 region: CAISGRGDEQYF. The CDR3 DNA sequence: TGTGCCATCAGCGGTAGGGGAGACGAGCAGTACTTC.

The V call is TRBV28, the J call TRBJ1-2; unclear D gene. Germline CDR1 is MDHEN and CDR2 is SYDVKM. With 10 bases removed from V and 4 bases from J, the gap between germline ends came to 16 bases. This CDR3 region has 13 residues. Here the CDR3 reads CAIGRSTFYGYTF. The CDR3 nucleotides are TGTGCCATTGGGAGGAGCACGTTCTATGGCTACACCTTC.

The chain has TRBV11-3 and TRBJ2-2, with D unresolved. Germline V CDR1 and CDR2: SGHNT, YENEEA. The CDR3 sequence is 14 residues long. The germline V and J ends were trimmed by 4 bases and 4 bases, with 10 bases remaining between them. The CDR3 loop reads CASSWRSSTGELFF. CDR3 nucleotide sequence: TGTGCCAGCAGCTGGAGATCAAGCACCGGGGAGCTGTTTTTT.

This chain connects TRBV10-2 to TRBJ2-5; 10 bases are shared with TRBD1. The V segment lost 8 bases and the J segment 5 bases; nucleotides outside the gene matches: 11. Germline V gene sequence: CDR1 WSHSY, CDR2 SAAADI. This CDR3 region has 15 residues. In nucleotides, the CDR3 is TGCGCCAGCGGCCCGACAGGGGGCTCATTGGAGACCCAGTACTTC. This translates into CASGPTGGSLETQYF.

This chain links TRBV28 with TRBJ1-2; D remains ambiguous. The ends were cut back, 2 bases at V and 2 bases at J, with 6 bases in the middle. CDR3 length: 13 residues. Germline CDR1 and CDR2: MDHEN and SYDVKM. The CDR3 loop reads CASSLKGNYGYTF. CDR3 nucleotides: TGTGCCAGCAGTTTAAAAGGGAACTATGGCTACACCTTC.

The chain links TRBV6-1 to TRBJ2-7, with D possibly matching TRBD2 (6 bases). V dropped 9 bases and J dropped 3 bases, with 18 bases sitting between them. Looked up from germline, CDR1 is MNHNS and CDR2 is SASEGT. The CDR3 has 14 residues. The CDR3: CASTPRRLDYEQYF. CDR3 nucleotides: TGTGCCAGTACACCGCGGCGACTAGACTACGAGCAGTACTTC.

This chain joins TRBV7-2 and TRBJ2-1; D is unclear. CDR1 SGHTA and CDR2 FQGNSA come from the germline V gene. V lost 5 bases and J 10 bases, leaving 24 bases between the germline ends. The CDR3 sequence is 16 residues long. CDR3 DNA: TGTGCCAGCAGCCCCCCAAGCGTCCCCTCATCACACGAGCAGTTCTTC. Translation: CASSPPSVPSSHEQFF.

The chain employs TRBV5-1 and TRBJ1-5; 7 positions match TRBD1. V gave up 4 bases and J gave up 5 bases; unmatched junction bases: 6. This CDR3 is built from 14 residues. CDR1 is SGHRS and CDR2 is YFSETQ in the germline V gene. The CDR3 reads CASSPDRVDQPQHF. In DNA form, the CDR3 reads TGCGCCAGCAGCCCAGACAGGGTCGATCAGCCCCAGCATTTT.

V and J are TRBV7-2 and TRBJ2-1; perhaps TRBD2 as D (5 bases). Germline V CDR1 and CDR2: SGHTA, FQGNSA. V dropped 4 bases and J dropped 7 bases, with 11 bases sitting between them. The CDR3 length is 13 residues. In nucleotides, the CDR3 is TGTGCCAGCAGCTCGGGATCCCGTAATGAGCAGTTCTTC. Protein: CASSSGSRNEQFF.

The V call is TRBV19, the J call TRBJ1-2; D is ambiguous. The CDR3 sequence is 12 residues long. Trimming pared 9 bases from V and 1 base from J, leaving 9 bases between. CDR1 and CDR2 (germline): LNHDA, SQIVND (reference sequence). Here the CDR3 reads CASRKFNYGYTF. DNA for the CDR3: TGTGCCAGCAGGAAATTTAACTATGGCTACACCTTC.

This chain links TRBV11-2 with TRBJ2-7, with D possibly being TRBD1 or TRBD2 (5 bases each). Between the trimmed V and J ends, which lost 1 base and 2 bases, there was a span of 9 bases. This CDR3 is 14 amino acids long. Per germline, CDR1 SGHAT and CDR2 FQNNGV. In DNA form, the CDR3 reads TGTGCCAGCAGCTTAGTCCAGGGACCCTACGAGCAGTACTTC. The encoded protein is CASSLVQGPYEQYF.